This record covers a single T cell receptor (beta chain). What it recognizes is unknown. This sample was taken from a study of regulatory T cells in long-lasting Graves disease. Study observations and caveats: TRBV28, TRBJ1-2 and TRBJ2-5 emerged as the favored segments in persistent disease. It was peripheral blood alone, not thyroid tissue, that was studied.

To make TCR beta libraries, researchers used iRepertoire HTBI primers and Arm-PCR of CDR3 regions. TCRdb called the multiplex PCR reads again in MiXCR, with one record for every CDR3 protein. The sample records about 660,000 distinct CDR3 sequences, 25% to 35% being singletons. The germline V gene has CDR1 SEHNR and CDR2 FQNEAQ (reference sequence). The CDR3 covers 15 residues. Trimming at V came to 5 bases and at J to 2 bases, leaving 6 bases not matched to a gene. As to time point: persistent/refractory GD, antithyroid drugs over 5 years with positive TRAb. PBMC RNA served as the TCR library source. Patients hailed from an endocrinology department in Xi'an, China. Staff drew about 8.9 milliliters of peripheral blood into EDTA tubes.

The clonotype was recovered from a female donor with Graves disease. The V call is TRBV7-9, the J call TRBJ2-7; 10 bases line up with TRBD1. The sequencing here drew on peripheral blood mononuclear cells (PBMCs), taken when the disease was refractory, from a patient treated with antithyroid drugs. Here the CDR3 reads CASSPGTGAPYEQYF. The CDR3 DNA follows: TGTGCCAGCAGCCCCGGGACAGGGGCCCCCTACGAGCAGTACTTC.